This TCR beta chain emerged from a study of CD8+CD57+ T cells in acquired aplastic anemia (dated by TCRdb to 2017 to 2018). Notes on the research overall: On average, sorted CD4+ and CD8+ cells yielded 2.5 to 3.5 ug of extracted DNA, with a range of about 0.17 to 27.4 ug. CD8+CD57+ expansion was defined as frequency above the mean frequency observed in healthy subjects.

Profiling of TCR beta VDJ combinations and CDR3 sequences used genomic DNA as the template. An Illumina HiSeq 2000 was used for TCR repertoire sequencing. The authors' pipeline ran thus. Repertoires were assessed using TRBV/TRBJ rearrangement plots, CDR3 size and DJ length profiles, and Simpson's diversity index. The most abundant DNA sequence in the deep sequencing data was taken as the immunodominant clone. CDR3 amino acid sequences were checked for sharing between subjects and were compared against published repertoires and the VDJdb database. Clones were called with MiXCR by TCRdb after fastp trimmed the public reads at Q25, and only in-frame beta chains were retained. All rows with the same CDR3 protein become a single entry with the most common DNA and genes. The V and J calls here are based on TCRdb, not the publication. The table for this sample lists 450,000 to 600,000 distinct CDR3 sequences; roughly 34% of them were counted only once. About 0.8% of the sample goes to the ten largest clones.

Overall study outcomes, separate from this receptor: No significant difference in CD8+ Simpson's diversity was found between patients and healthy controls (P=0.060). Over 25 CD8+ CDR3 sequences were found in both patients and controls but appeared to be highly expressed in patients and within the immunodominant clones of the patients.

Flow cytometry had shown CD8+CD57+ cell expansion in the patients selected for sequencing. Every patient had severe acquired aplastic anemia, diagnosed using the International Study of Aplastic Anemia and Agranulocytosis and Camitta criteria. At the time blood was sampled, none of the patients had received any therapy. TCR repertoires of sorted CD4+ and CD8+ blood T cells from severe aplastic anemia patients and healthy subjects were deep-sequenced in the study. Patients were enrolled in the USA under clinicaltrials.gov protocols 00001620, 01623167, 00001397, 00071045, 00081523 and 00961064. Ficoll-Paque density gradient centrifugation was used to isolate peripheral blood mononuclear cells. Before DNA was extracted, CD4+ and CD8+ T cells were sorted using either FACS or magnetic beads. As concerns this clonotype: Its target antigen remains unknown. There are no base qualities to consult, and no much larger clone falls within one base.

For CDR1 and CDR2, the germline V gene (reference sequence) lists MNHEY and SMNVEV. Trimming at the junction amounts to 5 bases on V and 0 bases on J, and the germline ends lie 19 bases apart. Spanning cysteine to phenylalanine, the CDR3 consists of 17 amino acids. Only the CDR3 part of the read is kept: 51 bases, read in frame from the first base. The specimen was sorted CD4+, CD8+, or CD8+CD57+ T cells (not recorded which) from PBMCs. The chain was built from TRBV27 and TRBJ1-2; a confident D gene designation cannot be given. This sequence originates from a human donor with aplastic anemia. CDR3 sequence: CASSPERYNRANYGYTF. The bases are TGTGCCAGCAGTCCCGAACGTTATAACCGCGCTAACTATGGCTACACCTTC.